The clone carrying this T cell receptor (beta chain) was observed a handful of times. The sample originates from a study of T-cell reconstitution after alpha-beta-depleted transplantation in children. The authors prepared the TCRbeta library with unique molecular identifiers. TCRdb itself ran the PCR reads through MiXCR, one entry per CDR3 protein. The sample has over 550,000 distinct CDR3 sequences, 10% to 13% seen once. The origin of this receptor is a human donor who donated a stem cell graft to a child with acute myeloid leukemia. The sequenced sample was PBMCs from the stem cell graft donor, obtained from the stem cell graft.

CDR3 amino acids: CASILPSYEQYF. In DNA form, the CDR3 reads TGTGCCAGCATACTACCTTCCTACGAGCAGTACTTC. The chain uses TRBV9 and TRBJ2-7; no reliable D call. This CDR3 has 12 amino acids. The germline gives CDR1 SGDLS, CDR2 YYNGEE. V gave up 6 bases and J gave up 1 base, with 8 bases separating them.